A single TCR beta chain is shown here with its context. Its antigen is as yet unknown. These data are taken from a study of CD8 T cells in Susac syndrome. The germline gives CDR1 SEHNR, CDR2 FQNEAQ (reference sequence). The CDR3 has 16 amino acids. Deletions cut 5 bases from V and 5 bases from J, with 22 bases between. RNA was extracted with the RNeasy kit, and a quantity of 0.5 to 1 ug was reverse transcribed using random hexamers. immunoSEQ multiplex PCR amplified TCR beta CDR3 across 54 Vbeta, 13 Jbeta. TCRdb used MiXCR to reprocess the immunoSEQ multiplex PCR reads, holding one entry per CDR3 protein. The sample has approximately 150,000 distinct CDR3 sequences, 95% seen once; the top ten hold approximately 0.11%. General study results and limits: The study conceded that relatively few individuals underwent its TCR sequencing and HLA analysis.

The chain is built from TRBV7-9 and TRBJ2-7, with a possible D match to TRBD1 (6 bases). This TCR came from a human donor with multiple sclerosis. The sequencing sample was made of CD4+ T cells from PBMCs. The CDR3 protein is CASSRHRATSGDEQYF. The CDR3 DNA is TGTGCCAGCAGCCGACACAGGGCTACGAGCGGAGACGAGCAGTACTTC.